The present entry profiles one T cell receptor (beta chain) with its context. This specimen belongs to a study of blood T cell repertoires in COVID-19. Generated by immunoSEQ multiplex PCR, the TCRdb table keeps only in-frame clones and is missing some. This table has 340,000 or so clones, 80% to 90% appearing once. Germline CDR1 and CDR2: SGHTS and YDEGEE. The CDR3 totals 17 residues. V dropped 5 bases and J dropped 0; count of bases not matched to a gene: 7. The rearrangement joins TRBV5-8 to TRBJ2-3; 12 positions agree with TRBD2. The sequenced sample consisted of PBMCs or T cells enriched from blood (not recorded which). This receptor was taken from a woman aged 40 to 50 with acute COVID-19. The CDR3 coding sequence is TGTGCCAGCAGACCCGGGACTAGCGGGCTTAGCACAGATACGCAGTATTTT. Translation: CASRPGTSGLSTDTQYF.